A single sample gave rise to the 25 T cell receptor beta chains below, sequenced in a study of beta chain features in type 1 diabetes. Study-level results: TCRB CDR3 length was moderately but significantly reduced in all four CD4+ subsets of Type 1 diabetes patients.

Their antigen targets remain unknown. Every bit of the isolated RNA underwent reverse transcription, so sequencing read expressed TCRB transcripts. The data were produced by immunoSEQ multiplex PCR, yet TCRdb's version contains in-frame clones alone and is incomplete. The sample records about 280,000 clones, 15% being singletons. What was sequenced was naive CD4+ T cells from blood. The source of these receptors is a man aged 18 to 35 with type 1 diabetes.

The chain carries TRBV15 and TRBJ2-7; 7 nucleotides line up with TRBD1. This CDR3 has 14 residues. V lost 6 bases and J lost 4; bases outside the gene matches: 9. Germline values: CDR1 LNHNV, CDR2 YYDKDF (reference sequence). The CDR3 spells CATSRTGVTYEQYF. The CDR3, as DNA: TGTGCCACCAGTAGAACAGGGGTGACTTACGAGCAGTACTTC. Looking up the rest from reference TRBV15 and TRBJ2-7 gives the full variable domain: DAMVIQNPRYQVTQFGKPVTLSCSQTLNHNVMYWYQQKSSQAPKLLFHYYDKDFNNEADTPDNFQSRRPNTSFCFLDIRSPGLGDTAMYLCATSRTGVTYEQYFGPGTRLTVT.

The V gene is TRBV28, the J gene TRBJ2-7, with D perhaps matching TRBD2 (5 bases). V gave up 5 bases and J gave up 4 bases, with 9 bases separating them. Germline V CDR1 and CDR2: MDHEN, SYDVKM. The CDR3 spans 12 residues. The CDR3 DNA follows: TGTGCCAGCAGTGATGAGGGATACGAGCAGTACTTC. This codes for CASSDEGYEQYF.

This clone was seen more than once but under ten times. The J gene is TRBJ2-7, the V gene TRBV18; D perhaps matches TRBD2 (5 bases). Germline lookup yields CDR1 KGHSH and CDR2 LQKENI. The CDR3 has 14 amino acids. V was shortened by 5 bases and J by 4 bases, with 15 bases between the two germline ends. CDR3 sequence reads: CASSTTLRGYEQYF. In DNA, the CDR3 is TGTGCCAGCTCAACTACGCTACGGGGTTACGAGCAGTACTTC.

The rearrangement links TRBV30 to TRBJ2-3, with 16 bases fitting TRBD2. CDR3 length equals 15 residues. CDR1 and CDR2 from the germline V gene are GTSNPN and SVGIG (reference sequence). V shed 8 bases, J shed 0 bases, and the junction held 2 bases outside the gene matches. The CDR3 sequence is CAGTSGGVSTDTQYF. DNA for the CDR3: TGTGCCGGGACTAGCGGGGGGGTTAGCACAGATACGCAGTATTTT. The complete variable domain, with remaining parts taken from reference TRBV30 and TRBJ2-3, reads SQTIHQWPATLVQPVGSPLSLECTVEGTSNPNLYWYRQAAGRGLQLLFYSVGIGQISSEVPQNLSASRPQDRQFILSSKKLLLSDSGFYLCAGTSGGVSTDTQYFGPGTRLTVL.

The chain joins TRBV29-1 to TRBJ2-5, with 7 bases fitting TRBD1. This CDR3 has 13 amino acids. The trim removed 7 bases at V and 1 base at J, leaving 6 bases unmatched. CDR1 is SQVTM, CDR2 ANQGSEA, per germline. The CDR3 loop reads CSARAGGQETQYF. CDR3 DNA sequence: TGCAGCGCTAGGGCAGGGGGCCAAGAGACCCAGTACTTC.

This clone has just a few counts. The chain carries TRBV6-5 and TRBJ1-2, with 8 bases that match TRBD1. Trimming cost V 5 bases and J 2 bases; bases outside gene matches: 4. CDR1 and CDR2 (germline): MNHEY, SVGAGI. This CDR3 is built from 14 residues. The CDR3 loop is CASSRDRTNYGYTF. Written as DNA, the CDR3 is TGTGCCAGCAGTCGGGACAGGACCAACTATGGCTACACCTTC.

This clone appeared a few times. The rearrangement links TRBV7-6 to TRBJ2-5; D is ambiguous. Germline assignment: CDR1 SGHVS and CDR2 FNYEAQ. The V end was cut by 3 bases, the J end by 2 bases, with 4 bases between. The CDR3 spans 12 residues. CDR3 protein: CASSLLQETQYF. DNA of the CDR3: TGTGCCAGCAGCTTGCTACAAGAGACCCAGTACTTC. Complete variable domain (other parts from reference TRBV7-6 and TRBJ2-5): GAGVSQSPRYKVTKRGQDVALRCDPISGHVSLYWYRQALGQGPEFLTYFNYEAQQDKSGLPNDRFSAERPEGSISTLTIQRTEQRDSAMYRCASSLLQETQYFGPGTRLLVL.

The chain recombines TRBV6-5 with TRBJ2-7, with 9 positions matching TRBD2. The CDR3 has 16 residues. J was trimmed by 7 bases and V by 0 bases; bases with no gene match: 10. Germline V gives CDR1 MNHEY, CDR2 SVGAGI. As DNA, the CDR3 is TGTGCCAGCAGTTACTCGATCCTAGCGGGGTCTCGGGAGCAGTACTTC. Translating it yields CASSYSILAGSREQYF.

This clone was observed a few times. The gene calls are TRBV7-6 and TRBJ2-1, with 12 nucleotides matching TRBD2. CDR3 length: 16 amino acids. The germline V gene encodes CDR1 SGHVS and CDR2 FNYEAQ. The trim removed 8 bases at V and 6 bases at J, leaving 11 bases unmatched. CDR3 nucleotides: TGTGCCAGCGTAAATTCCGGGACTAGCGGGCGCAATGAGCAGTTCTTC. It yields the protein CASVNSGTSGRNEQFF.

This clone was seen more than once but under ten times. J is TRBJ2-3 and V is TRBV5-1, with 8 nucleotides matching TRBD1. Germline loops: CDR1 SGHRS, CDR2 YFSETQ. This CDR3 contains 15 residues. The V segment lost 4 bases and the J segment 1 base; nucleotides outside the gene matches: 5. CDR3 DNA sequence: TGCGCCAGCAGCAACGGACAGGGCGGCACAGATACGCAGTATTTT. Translation: CASSNGQGGTDTQYF.

This chain connects TRBV5-4 to TRBJ2-3; 7 nucleotides align to TRBD1. The germline V gene encodes CDR1 SGHNT and CDR2 YYREEE (reference sequence). V lost 4 bases, J lost 4 bases, and 9 bases stayed unmatched. There are 15 residues in the CDR3. This CDR3 reads CASSVPDRAPDTQYF. The CDR3 DNA reads as TGTGCCAGCAGCGTCCCTGACAGGGCCCCAGATACGCAGTATTTT.

This clone was seen more than once but under ten times. This sequence joins TRBV5-1 and TRBJ2-7; TRBD2 agrees at 7 bases. Germline CDR1 and CDR2: SGHRS and YFSETQ. The CDR3 sequence is 15 residues long. The trim removed 0 bases at V and 2 bases at J, leaving 5 bases unmatched. This CDR3 reads CASSLAGGSAYEQYF. CDR3 DNA sequence: TGCGCCAGCAGCTTGGCCGGGGGGAGCGCCTACGAGCAGTACTTC.

This clone has just a few counts. The chain links TRBV30 to TRBJ1-2; D ambiguous. This CDR3 spans 14 amino acids. Between the trimmed V and J ends, which lost 1 base and 2 bases, there was a span of 11 bases. CDR1 is GTSNPN and CDR2 is SVGIG in the germline V gene (reference sequence). This chain's CDR3 is CAWSAGIRNYGYTF. The DNA for the CDR3 is TGTGCCTGGAGTGCCGGGATCCGAAACTATGGCTACACCTTC.

The gene calls are TRBV27 and TRBJ2-1; 10 nucleotides align to TRBD1. From germline, CDR1 is MNHEY and CDR2 SMNVEV (reference sequence). V gave up 3 bases and J gave up 2 bases; unmatched junction bases: 7. This CDR3 is 17 amino acids long. The DNA for the CDR3 is TGTGCCAGCAGTTTCCGCACCGGGACAGGGGCCTACAATGAGCAGTTCTTC. Its translation is CASSFRTGTGAYNEQFF.

The V gene is TRBV7-2, the J gene TRBJ2-5; D remains unclear. The V gene's germline CDR1 is SGHTA and CDR2 FQGNSA. The germline V and J ends were trimmed by 3 bases and 7 bases, with 9 bases remaining between them. The CDR3 spans 12 residues. The DNA of the CDR3 is TGTGCCAGCAGCTTGTATCTAGGGACCCAGTACTTC. This sequence encodes CASSLYLGTQYF.

The chain joins TRBV19 to TRBJ2-2, with D possibly TRBD2 on 6 matching bases. Trimming shortened V by 2 bases and J by 5 bases, and 12 bases separated the two germline ends. Germline lookup yields CDR1 LNHDA and CDR2 SQIVND (reference sequence). The CDR3 has 15 residues. CDR3 sequence: CASSILGAGTGELFF. The CDR3 DNA is TGTGCCAGTAGTATACTTGGGGCGGGAACCGGGGAGCTGTTTTTT.

The rearrangement uses TRBV7-2 and TRBJ1-2; the D gene is possibly TRBD1 (6 bases). CDR1 and CDR2 (germline): SGHTA, FQGNSA. This CDR3 has 17 amino acids. Trimming took off 2 bases at V and 2 bases at J, with 18 bases between the two ends. The CDR3 reads CASSLKRETGWNYGYTF. The CDR3 DNA is TGTGCCAGCAGCTTAAAACGAGAGACAGGTTGGAACTATGGCTACACCTTC.

There are a few counts of this clone. The rearrangement links TRBV5-1 to TRBJ1-2; a possible D gene is TRBD1 (6 bases). Trimming removed 4 bases from V and 2 bases from J, with 15 bases in between. The CDR3 has 15 amino acids. Per the germline V gene, CDR1 is SGHRS and CDR2 is YFSETQ. CDR3 DNA: TGCGCCAGCAGCAGCTACAGGGACGGCAACTATGGCTACACCTTC. Residues: CASSSYRDGNYGYTF.

CDR3: CASSYEGQGIYGYTF. CDR3 in DNA: TGTGCCAGCAGCTACGAGGGACAGGGAATCTATGGCTACACCTTC. The genes are TRBV6-6 and TRBJ1-2, with 9 bases that match TRBD1. The V and J ends lost 6 bases and 4 bases, in that order; junction bases with no gene match: 9. Germline lookup yields CDR1 MNHNY and CDR2 SVGAGI (reference sequence). CDR3 length: 15 residues.

The chain employs TRBV28 and TRBJ2-7; 8 bases align to TRBD1. This CDR3 contains 15 residues. Germline CDR1 MDHEN, CDR2 SYDVKM. The junction had 6 bases not matched to a gene; V was cut back by 5 bases and J by 0 bases. CDR3 sequence: CASSHSGTGSYEQYF. Written as DNA, the CDR3 is TGTGCCAGCAGTCACTCCGGGACAGGCTCCTACGAGCAGTACTTC.

The chain employs TRBV11-2 and TRBJ2-3, with D perhaps TRBD2 (6 bases). This CDR3 contains 14 residues. CDR1 is SGHAT and CDR2 is FQNNGV in the germline V gene. V lost 5 bases and J 4 bases, leaving 13 bases between the germline ends. The CDR3 loop reads CASSPGWGADTQYF. CDR3 DNA sequence: TGTGCCAGCAGCCCCGGGTGGGGGGCAGATACGCAGTATTTT.

This clone showed up just a few times. This sequence joins TRBV7-9 and TRBJ2-7; D possibly corresponds to TRBD2 (6 bases). Trimming took off 5 bases at V and 0 bases at J, with 8 bases between the two ends. The CDR3 has 13 residues. The germline gives CDR1 SEHNR, CDR2 FQNEAQ (reference sequence). The CDR3 region has the DNA TGTGCCAGCAGCCCGGGGGACTCCTACGAGCAGTACTTC. This sequence encodes CASSPGDSYEQYF.

The CDR3 loop reads CASSRGGNSETQYF. CDR3 coding DNA: TGTGCCTCTTCCCGAGGGGGCAATTCGGAGACCCAGTACTTC. The chain carries TRBV30 and TRBJ2-5; 7 positions agree with TRBD1. The CDR3 runs to 14 residues. The germline V gene has CDR1 GTSNPN and CDR2 SVGIG (reference sequence). The V and J ends lost 7 bases and 5 bases, in that order; junction bases with no gene match: 13. The full variable domain, rest sourced from reference TRBV30 and TRBJ2-5, is SQTIHQWPATLVQPVGSPLSLECTVEGTSNPNLYWYRQAAGRGLQLLFYSVGIGQISSEVPQNLSASRPQDRQFILSSKKLLLSDSGFYLCASSRGGNSETQYFGPGTRLLVL.

The J gene is TRBJ2-6, the V gene TRBV30; 7 positions agree with TRBD1. Germline V gene data show CDR1 as GTSNPN and CDR2 as SVGIG (reference sequence). Trimming cost V 6 bases and J 4 bases; bases outside gene matches: 6. The CDR3 totals 14 residues. CDR3 DNA: TGTGCCTGTCAGACAGGGACCGGGGCCAACGTCCTGACTTTC. This codes for CACQTGTGANVLTF.

V gene TRBV18 combines with J gene TRBJ2-7; 10 bases agree with TRBD1. Per germline, CDR1 KGHSH and CDR2 LQKENI. The CDR3 length is 16 residues. Germline trimming cut 1 base from V and 6 bases from J; bases unmatched to any gene: 9. The CDR3 is CASSPRAGTGAAEQYF. In DNA, the CDR3 is TGTGCCAGCTCACCACGCGCCGGGACAGGGGCGGCCGAGCAGTACTTC.